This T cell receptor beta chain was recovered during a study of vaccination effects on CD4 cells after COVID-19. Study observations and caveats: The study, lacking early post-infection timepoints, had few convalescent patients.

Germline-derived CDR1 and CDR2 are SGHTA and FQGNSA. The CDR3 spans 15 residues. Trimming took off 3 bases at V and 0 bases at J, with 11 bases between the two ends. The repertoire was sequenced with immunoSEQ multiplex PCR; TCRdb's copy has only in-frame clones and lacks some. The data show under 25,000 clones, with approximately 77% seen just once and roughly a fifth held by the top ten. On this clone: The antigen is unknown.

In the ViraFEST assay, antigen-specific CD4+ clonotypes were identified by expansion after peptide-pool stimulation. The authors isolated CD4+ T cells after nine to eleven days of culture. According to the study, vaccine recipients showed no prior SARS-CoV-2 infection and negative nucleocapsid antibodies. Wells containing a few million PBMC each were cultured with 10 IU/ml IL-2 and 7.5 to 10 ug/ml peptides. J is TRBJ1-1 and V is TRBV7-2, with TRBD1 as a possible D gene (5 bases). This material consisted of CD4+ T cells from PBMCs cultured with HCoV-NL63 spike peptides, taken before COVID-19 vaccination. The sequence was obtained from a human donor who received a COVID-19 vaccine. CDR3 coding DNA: TGTGCCAGCAGCTTGGGGGGGGGAGTGAACACTGAAGCTTTCTTT. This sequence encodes CASSLGGGVNTEAFF.